One sample yielded the 7 T cell receptor beta chains listed below, sequenced in a study of cytomegalovirus exposure and HLA in healthy donors. The protocol was immunoSEQ multiplex PCR, while the TCRdb copy is restricted to in-frame clones and leaves out a portion. The profile shows 55,000 to 70,000 clones, about 91% of them singletons. The sequenced sample was PBMCs. These receptors were obtained from a woman in her twenties or thirties in good health and CMV-seronegative.

The V call is TRBV28, the J call TRBJ1-4; D possibly corresponds to TRBD1 (6 bases). Germline CDR1 is MDHEN and CDR2 is SYDVKM. CDR3 size: 16 residues. The V gene lost 3 bases and the J gene lost 2 bases, with 13 bases spanning the gap. The DNA for the CDR3 is TGTGCCAGCAGTTTCAGGGGTTCAGCGACTAATGAAAAACTGTTTTTT. Protein sequence: CASSFRGSATNEKLFF.

The J gene is TRBJ2-1, the V gene TRBV30, with D perhaps matching TRBD2 (5 bases). CDR1 is GTSNPN and CDR2 is SVGIG in the germline V gene (reference sequence). The V gene lost 3 bases and the J gene lost 0 bases, with 18 bases spanning the gap. The CDR3 loop spans 17 amino acids. In DNA, the CDR3 is TGTGCCTGGAGGGTAGGACTGACACCGAGCTCCTACAATGAGCAGTTCTTC. It specifies CAWRVGLTPSSYNEQFF.

This chain links TRBV6-1 with TRBJ2-5; D is ambiguous. CDR3 size: 12 residues. Germline lookup yields CDR1 MNHNS and CDR2 SASEGT. The V end was cut by 2 bases, the J end by 5 bases, with 6 bases between. The CDR3 here is CASSEQDETQYF. The DNA for the CDR3 is TGTGCCAGCAGTGAACAGGATGAGACCCAGTACTTC.

This sequence joins TRBV7-8 and TRBJ2-1; 8 bases are a match to TRBD2. V was clipped by 9 bases and J by 7 bases; unmatched bases: 17. The length of the CDR3 is 16 residues. The V gene's germline CDR1 is SGHVS and CDR2 FQNEAQ. DNA for the CDR3: TGTGCCAGTGAGGATAAGCGGGAGTCGGGCGGAAATGAGCAGTTCTTC. Amino acids: CASEDKRESGGNEQFF.

The V call is TRBV29-1, the J call TRBJ2-1; D not certain. With 0 bases removed from V and 0 bases from J, the gap between germline ends came to 3 bases. The CDR3 contains 13 residues. The germline CDR1 and CDR2 sequences are SQVTM and ANQGSEA. The CDR3 region is CSVEDSSYNEQFF. In nucleotides, the CDR3 is TGCAGCGTTGAAGACAGCTCCTACAATGAGCAGTTCTTC.

J is TRBJ1-2 and V is TRBV7-3; 9 bases align to TRBD1. V dropped 1 base and J dropped 6; count of bases not matched to a gene: 3. Germline V gene lookup returns CDR1 SGHTA and CDR2 FQGTGA. CDR3 length: 14 residues. The CDR3 region has the DNA TGTGCCAGCAGCTTAAGCGGACAGGGGAATGGCTACACCTTC. Amino acids: CASSLSGQGNGYTF.

The V gene is TRBV30, the J gene TRBJ1-5, with D unclear. This CDR3 comprises 12 residues. Deletions cut 0 bases from V and 5 bases from J, with 5 bases between. Germline CDR1 reads GTSNPN; CDR2 reads SVGIG (reference sequence). The CDR3 protein is CAWSVPDQPQHF. The CDR3 DNA is TGTGCCTGGAGTGTTCCCGATCAGCCCCAGCATTTT.